This is a list of T cell receptor beta chains from one sample in a study of T cells in Graves' hyperthyroidism and ophthalmopathy. Each CDR3 protein gets one entry after TCRdb re-called the multiplex PCR reads with MiXCR. The sample comprises hundreds of thousands of distinct CDR3 sequences, approximately 15% of which are singletons, and under 20% rests with the top ten. The sample taken for sequencing was blood. The origin of the receptors is a woman under 30 with Graves' hyperthyroidism. CDR3s include the opening cysteine and the closing phenylalanine or tryptophan. The order of the fields is clone size, V gene, D gene, J gene, CDR3 protein, CDR3 DNA. A D gene is named only where the DNA matches it firmly. The size of a clone is reported for some rows only, either as once, few or many, or as a class for expanded clones.

few	TRBV7-9	NA	TRBJ2-7	CASSLKLHEQYF	TGTGCCAGCAGCTTAAAATTGCACGAGCAGTACTTC
few	TRBV2	TRBD1	TRBJ2-7	CASSWDRGNEQYF	TGTGCCAGCAGCTGGGACAGGGGAAACGAGCAGTACTTC
many	TRBV3-1	TRBD2	TRBJ2-1	CASSQVGKREGREQFF	TGTGCCAGCAGCCAAGTGGGCAAGCGGGAGGGCCGGGAGCAGTTCTTC
NA	TRBV27	TRBD1	TRBJ1-2	CASSFRGVEDGYTF	TGTGCCAGCAGTTTCAGGGGGGTCGAAGATGGCTACACCTTC
many	TRBV2	TRBD1	TRBJ1-1	CASSVGYDRDTEAFF	TGTGCCAGCAGTGTCGGGTATGACAGGGACACTGAAGCTTTCTTT
few	TRBV6-1	NA	TRBJ1-3	CASSTGIGGNTIYF	TGTGCCAGCAGTACAGGGATAGGAGGAAACACCATATATTTT
many	TRBV28	TRBD1	TRBJ2-7	CASRAFTGAMFSYEQYF	TGTGCCAGCAGAGCTTTCACAGGGGCTATGTTCTCCTACGAGCAGTACTTC
few	TRBV7-9	TRBD1	TRBJ1-5	CASSPGGGQGVLNQPQHF	TGTGCCAGCAGCCCGGGGGGGGGACAGGGGGTCCTCAATCAGCCCCAGCATTTT
many	TRBV6-6	NA	TRBJ2-3	CASSYSDSFTDTQYF	TGTGCCAGCAGTTACTCGGACAGCTTTACAGATACGCAGTATTTT
many	TRBV7-8	NA	TRBJ1-1	CASSLGKGYNTEAFF	TGTGCCAGCAGCTTAGGGAAAGGGTACAACACTGAAGCTTTCTTT
few	TRBV6-2/TRBV6-3	NA	TRBJ1-1	CASSPRAGEAFF	TGTGCCAGCAGCCCCAGGGCAGGGGAAGCTTTCTTT
many	TRBV3-1	NA	TRBJ2-5	CASSQEIRQETQYF	TGTGCCAGCAGCCAAGAAATCAGGCAAGAGACCCAGTACTTC
many	TRBV20-1	NA	TRBJ2-3	CSASGEVGDTQYF	TGCAGTGCTAGCGGGGAGGTGGGTGATACGCAGTATTTT
NA	TRBV11-2	TRBD2	TRBJ2-1	CASSLVLAGGPNEQFF	TGTGCCAGCAGCTTAGTTTTAGCGGGAGGGCCCAATGAGCAGTTCTTC
NA	TRBV12-3/TRBV12-4	NA	TRBJ1-1	CASSPRDGMNTEAFF	TGTGCCAGCAGCCCCCGGGACGGCATGAACACTGAAGCTTTCTTT
many	TRBV12-3/TRBV12-4	TRBD1	TRBJ2-7	CASSLRTGPTYEQYF	TGTGCCAGCAGTCTTCGGACAGGGCCGACCTACGAGCAGTACTTC
many	TRBV9	NA	TRBJ2-3	CASSPSDPEGTTDTQYF	TGTGCCAGCAGCCCCAGCGATCCGGAGGGGACCACAGATACGCAGTATTTT
NA	TRBV20-1	NA	TRBJ1-4	CSASVAAGNNEKLFF	TGCAGTGCTAGCGTGGCAGCGGGGAATAATGAAAAACTGTTTTTT
many	TRBV27	TRBD1	TRBJ2-3	CASSYHRGQGSTDTQYF	TGTGCCAGCAGTTACCACAGGGGGCAAGGAAGCACAGATACGCAGTATTTT
NA	TRBV6-5	NA	TRBJ1-1	CASSSHRPKPNTEAFF	TGTGCCAGCAGTTCCCATCGACCGAAGCCGAACACTGAAGCTTTCTTT
NA	TRBV12-3/TRBV12-4	NA	TRBJ1-2	CASSPEGRWNVYTF	TGTGCCAGCAGTCCCGAGGGACGGTGGAATGTTTACACCTTC
few	TRBV12-3/TRBV12-4	TRBD1	TRBJ1-6	CASSPGQGSSPLHF	TGTGCCAGCAGCCCGGGACAGGGCTCTTCACCCCTCCACTTT
many	TRBV12-3/TRBV12-4	NA	TRBJ2-2	CASSGNQDSVTGELFF	TGTGCCAGCAGTGGAAACCAGGACAGCGTCACCGGGGAGCTGTTTTTT
NA	TRBV12-5	TRBD1	TRBJ2-7	CASGRDSVYEQYF	TGTGCTAGTGGCCGGGACAGTGTCTACGAGCAGTACTTC
many	TRBV6-1	TRBD2	TRBJ2-2	CASLGSPGTSGRATGELFF	TGTGCCAGCTTGGGATCGCCGGGGACTAGCGGGAGGGCCACCGGGGAGCTGTTTTTT
many	TRBV2	TRBD2	TRBJ2-7	CASSEARQRGTYEQYF	TGTGCCAGCAGTGAAGCGCGTCAGCGGGGAACCTACGAGCAGTACTTC
few	TRBV4-3	NA	TRBJ2-2	CASSQEGNFLSGELFF	TGCGCCAGCAGCCAAGAAGGGAACTTTCTATCCGGGGAGCTGTTTTTT
few	TRBV15	NA	TRBJ2-5	CATSRDQRSETQYF	TGTGCCACCAGCAGAGATCAGCGTTCAGAGACCCAGTACTTC
NA	TRBV12-3/TRBV12-4	NA	TRBJ2-2	CASSLIWAAGELFF	TGTGCCAGCAGTTTGATATGGGCTGCCGGGGAGCTGTTTTTT
many	TRBV12-3/TRBV12-4	NA	TRBJ1-2	CASRPRDAISGYTF	TGTGCCAGCAGACCTCGGGACGCTATAAGTGGCTACACCTTC
few	TRBV7-2	NA	TRBJ2-3	CASSLPGGGDTQYF	TGTGCCAGCAGCTTACCTGGGGGTGGGGATACGCAGTATTTT
few	TRBV28	NA	TRBJ1-3	CASSQRTLGENTIYF	TGTGCCAGCAGCCAGCGAACTTTGGGCGAGAACACCATATATTTT
NA	TRBV24-1	NA	TRBJ2-3	CATSDFTSLYF	TGTGCCACCAGTGATTTCACTAGTTTGTATTTT
few	TRBV5-1	NA	TRBJ2-5	CASSSVPDSLETQYF	TGCGCCAGCAGCTCCGTCCCGGACTCCCTAGAGACCCAGTACTTC
many	TRBV30	NA	TRBJ2-7	CAWRILRATYEQYF	TGTGCCTGGAGGATTCTTCGGGCTACCTACGAGCAGTACTTC
many	TRBV11-2	TRBD1	TRBJ2-2	CASSLLGTGAGELFF	TGTGCCAGCAGCTTACTCGGGACAGGGGCCGGGGAGCTGTTTTTT
few	TRBV27	NA	TRBJ1-5	CASGKGGTQPQHF	TGTGCCAGCGGAAAGGGGGGGACGCAGCCCCAGCATTTT
many	TRBV20-1	NA	TRBJ2-5	CSARGVGVETQYF	TGCAGTGCTAGAGGGGTGGGAGTAGAGACCCAGTACTTC
many	TRBV6-1	NA	TRBJ2-7	CASSFTGSYEQYF	TGTGCCAGCAGTTTCACCGGAAGTTACGAGCAGTACTTC
many	TRBV20-1	TRBD1	TRBJ2-3	CSAKRDRAPDTQYF	TGCAGTGCTAAACGGGACAGGGCCCCAGATACGCAGTATTTT
many	TRBV6-2/TRBV6-3	NA	TRBJ2-2	CASSYYPGTNTGELFF	TGTGCCAGCAGTTACTACCCAGGGACGAACACCGGGGAGCTGTTTTTT
many	TRBV2	TRBD1	TRBJ1-4	CASRRQEDRGYEKLFF	TGTGCCAGCAGGCGACAAGAAGACAGGGGATACGAAAAACTGTTTTTT